The clone carrying this T cell receptor beta chain was detected a few times. V lost 4 bases, J lost 6 bases, and 5 bases stayed unmatched. This CDR3 spans 16 amino acids. Germline CDR1 reads LGHNA; CDR2 reads YNFKEQ. This specimen belongs to a study of blood T cell repertoires in COVID-19. About the study: The United States, Italy and Spain provided the acute and convalescent COVID-19 samples. The cDNA or gDNA used as material had been derived from T cells, B-cell-depleted T cells, or PBMCs.

In the original analysis: Reference gene primers were amplified, and this amplification served to estimate nucleated cell counts. Measured with immunoSEQ multiplex PCR; TCRdb has only the in-frame clones, and not every one. V and J calls and clone size are copied from that table; D and trimming were computed from the DNA. The sample holds 210,000 or so clones, around 80% seen once. Material: peripheral blood. The sequence came from a man aged 50 or older who had recovered from COVID-19. The chain employs TRBV4-2 and TRBJ2-2, with 13 bases lining up with TRBD2. The CDR3 DNA is TGTGCCAGCAGCCCGACTAGCGGGAGGATGGCCGGGGAGCTGTTTTTT. Translated, it gives CASSPTSGRMAGELFF.